The 28 T cell receptor beta chains presented below share a single source sample, sequenced in a study of blood T cell repertoires in COVID-19. Method: immunoSEQ multiplex PCR; TCRdb's copy keeps in-frame clones and lacks some. This sample has some 180,000 clones; approximately 83% occur once, and the top ten carry over 6.5%. Sequencing input: peripheral blood. These receptor sequences come from a middle-aged woman with COVID-19, enrolled during active disease.

V is TRBV6-4 and J is TRBJ2-3, with 9 bases lining up with TRBD2. V lost 4 bases to trimming and J lost 2 bases; unmatched junction nucleotides: 1. Germline CDR1 MRHNA, CDR2 SNTAGT. CDR3 length: 14 amino acids. The CDR3 sequence: CASSGGGATDTQYF. CDR3 nucleotide sequence: TGTGCCAGCAGTGGCGGGGGGGCCACAGATACGCAGTATTTT.

This chain links TRBV21-1 with TRBJ2-1; the table's D call of TRBD2 was not tested on the DNA. TRBV21-1 is a known pseudogene. There are 16 residues in the CDR3. CDR3 residues: CASSKASIAGGAEQFF. The CDR3 bases are TGTGCCAGCAGCAAAGCTTCAATAGCGGGAGGAGCTGAGCAGTTCTTC.

The genes are TRBV6-5 and TRBJ2-3, with 13 positions matching TRBD2. Germline V gene sequence: CDR1 MNHEY, CDR2 SVGAGI. The trim removed 7 bases at V and 5 bases at J, leaving 6 bases unmatched. CDR3 size: 15 residues. The CDR3 DNA reads as TGTGCCAGCACCGGACTAGCGGGGGCGGGAGATACGCAGTATTTT. Translated, it gives CASTGLAGAGDTQYF.

This clone was recorded only once. The V call is TRBV6-5, the J call TRBJ2-5, with 8 nucleotides matching TRBD2. The CDR3 loop spans 16 amino acids. Germline values: CDR1 MNHEY, CDR2 SVGAGI. The V segment lost 4 bases and the J segment 3 bases; nucleotides outside the gene matches: 10. The chain's CDR3 is CASSSPGLEGEETQYF. The CDR3 DNA follows: TGTGCCAGCAGTTCACCGGGACTAGAGGGAGAAGAGACCCAGTACTTC.

This clone appeared a few times. The chain has TRBV2 and TRBJ1-2; TRBD1 matches 10 bases. Looked up from germline, CDR1 is SNHLY and CDR2 is FYNNEI. The CDR3 runs 14 residues. V lost 6 bases and J lost 8; bases outside the gene matches: 9. The CDR3, as DNA: TGTGCCAGCAGGGGACAGGGGCCCGAACCCGGCTACACCTTC. It specifies CASRGQGPEPGYTF.

The V gene is TRBV6-5, the J gene TRBJ2-7; no clear D gene. This CDR3 is built from 13 residues. Germline CDR1 MNHEY, CDR2 SVGAGI. Trimming pared 2 bases from V and 4 bases from J, leaving 9 bases between. The CDR3 DNA follows: TGTGCCAGCAGTTACCGTCAGGATTACGAGCAGTACTTC. This translates into CASSYRQDYEQYF.

The chain links TRBV12-3 or TRBV12-4 to TRBJ1-2, with a weak D call TRBD1 (5 bases). The germline V and J ends were trimmed by 8 bases and 7 bases, with 17 bases remaining between them. This CDR3 spans 13 amino acids. CDR3 DNA: TGTGCCAGCGTAAGCCAGGGATTAACTGGCTACACCTTC. Translating it yields CASVSQGLTGYTF.

V is TRBV6-4 and J is TRBJ2-7; no clear D gene. Germline CDR1 reads MRHNA; CDR2 reads SNTAGT. This CDR3 has 14 amino acids. Trimming cost V 2 bases and J 0 bases, with 8 bases left between them. CDR3 bases: TGTGCCAGCAGTGACAGCCCGAGCTCCTACGAGCAGTACTTC. This encodes CASSDSPSSYEQYF.

About this clone: One junction end disagrees with the germline gene, perhaps due to a read error. CDR3 nucleotides: TGTGCTAGCAGCCCGTTCTCCAGCGCGGACACCGGGGAGCTGTTTTTT. This translates into CASSPFSSADTGELFF. This chain uses TRBV7-7 with TRBJ2-2; D uncertain. Germline V CDR1 and CDR2: SSHAT, FNYEAQ (reference sequence). There are 16 residues in the CDR3. Looking up the rest from reference TRBV7-7 and TRBJ2-2 gives the full variable domain: GAGVSQSPRYKVTKRGQDVTLRCDPISSHATLYWYQQALGQGPEFLTYFNYEAQPDKSGLPSDRFSAERPEGSISTLTIQRTEQRDSAMYRCASSPFSSADTGELFFGEGSRLTVL.

The chain recombines TRBV15 with TRBJ2-1; 7 bases line up with TRBD2. V dropped 3 bases and J dropped 0; count of bases not matched to a gene: 5. This CDR3 has 16 amino acids. Germline CDR1 is LNHNV and CDR2 is YYDKDF (reference sequence). The chain's CDR3 is CATSRGGGSSYNEQFF. For the CDR3, the DNA is TGTGCCACCAGCAGGGGTGGCGGGAGCTCCTACAATGAGCAGTTCTTC.

V gene TRBV10-1 combines with J gene TRBJ1-2; TRBD1 matches 7 bases. CDR1 and CDR2 from the germline V gene are WNHNN and SYGVQD (reference sequence). Unmatched junction bases numbered 7, after V lost 5 bases and J lost 7 bases. The CDR3 length is 13 residues. The CDR3 bases are TGCGCCAGCAGTCCTACAGGGGTCGGTGGCTACACCTTC. It specifies CASSPTGVGGYTF.

The chain couples TRBV18 to TRBJ1-3, with 10 bases matching TRBD1. Germline V gene data show CDR1 as KGHSH and CDR2 as LQKENI. Trimming removed 6 bases from V and 0 bases from J; junction bases left unmatched: 2. This CDR3 is 15 amino acids long. The CDR3 reads CASSDRGNSGNTIYF. CDR3 bases: TGTGCCAGCTCGGACAGGGGGAACTCTGGAAACACCATATATTTT.

This clone was counted a single time. The chain uses TRBV28 and TRBJ2-5, with no clear D. Germline assignment: CDR1 MDHEN and CDR2 SYDVKM. This CDR3 has 13 residues. V gave up 3 bases and J gave up 5 bases, with 10 bases separating them. CDR3 bases: TGTGCCAGCAGTTTTCTTAGGCGGGAGACCCAGTACTTC. It is translated as CASSFLRRETQYF.

The chain carries TRBV11-2 and TRBJ2-3; D not certain. Trimming pared 8 bases from V and 6 bases from J, leaving 9 bases between. CDR3 length: 11 amino acids. Germline values: CDR1 SGHAT, CDR2 FQNNGV. DNA for the CDR3: TGTGCCAGCGGCCTCTGGGATACGCAGTATTTT. It translates to CASGLWDTQYF.

The CDR3 loop reads CATSETRQGYTEAFF. The DNA of the CDR3 is TGTGCCACCAGTGAAACGAGACAGGGGTACACTGAAGCTTTCTTT. The chain has TRBV24-1 and TRBJ1-1; 8 bases fit TRBD1. The ends lost 4 bases at V and 3 bases at J; junction bases unmatched: 6. CDR3 length: 15 amino acids. Per the germline V gene, CDR1 is KGHDR and CDR2 is SFDVKD.

J is TRBJ2-1 and V is TRBV9; D uncertain. This CDR3 region has 15 residues. Germline-derived CDR1 and CDR2 are SGDLS and YYNGEE. Trimming stripped 3 bases from V and 4 bases from J, with 14 bases between. The CDR3 region is CASSAPYLQYNEQFF. In DNA form, the CDR3 reads TGTGCCAGCAGCGCCCCGTATTTACAGTACAATGAGCAGTTCTTC.

The chain couples TRBV29-1 to TRBJ1-4; unclear D gene. This CDR3 is built from 12 residues. V was pared by 7 bases and J by 8 bases, with 14 bases between. Germline loops: CDR1 SQVTM, CDR2 ANQGSEA. CDR3 sequence reads: CSAIEGNEKLFF. In nucleotides, the CDR3 is TGCAGCGCCATAGAGGGTAACGAAAAACTGTTTTTT.

The V gene is TRBV18, the J gene TRBJ2-7, with 11 bases identical to TRBD1. Germline CDR1 is KGHSH and CDR2 is LQKENI. V gave up 4 bases and J gave up 4 bases; unmatched junction bases: 3. The CDR3 totals 14 residues. CDR3 DNA sequence: TGTGCCAGCTCACTGGACAGGGGGCTGTACGAGCAGTACTTC. Translation gives CASSLDRGLYEQYF.

The genes are TRBV6-5 and TRBJ1-5; perhaps TRBD1 as D (6 bases). V shed 2 bases and J shed 4 bases, with 12 bases lying between them. The germline CDR1 and CDR2 sequences are MNHEY and SVGAGI. The CDR3 is made up of 15 amino acids. The CDR3 bases are TGTGCCAGCAGTTACGGCAGGGGCCCTAATCAGCCCCAGCATTTT. Translating gives CASSYGRGPNQPQHF.

The V call is TRBV6-5, the J call TRBJ1-1; D might be TRBD1 (5 bases). The CDR3 runs to 14 residues. Trimming left V 2 bases short and J 3 bases short, with 10 bases between. Germline lookup yields CDR1 MNHEY and CDR2 SVGAGI. The CDR3 spells CASSYTGLYTEAFF. The CDR3 DNA reads as TGTGCCAGCAGTTACACGGGACTCTACACTGAAGCTTTCTTT.

This chain links TRBV5-1 with TRBJ1-1, with TRBD1 matching over 9 bases. This CDR3 spans 15 amino acids. In germline, CDR1 is SGHRS, CDR2 YFSETQ. After removal of 4 bases from V and 0 bases from J, the junction contained 4 bases not matched to a gene. The CDR3 bases are TGCGCCAGCAGCCAAACAGGGGGCCTGAACACTGAAGCTTTCTTT. As protein: CASSQTGGLNTEAFF.

The chain joins TRBV18 to TRBJ1-4; TRBD1 matches at 8 bases. This CDR3 spans 14 amino acids. CDR1 is KGHSH, CDR2 LQKENI, per germline. The trim removed 5 bases at V and 5 bases at J, leaving 4 bases unmatched. The CDR3 spells CASSSDRENEKLFF. CDR3 coding DNA: TGTGCCAGCTCATCGGACAGGGAAAATGAAAAACTGTTTTTT.

The V and J genes are TRBV5-4 and TRBJ2-7; 7 bases map to TRBD1. The CDR3 is 15 residues long. J lost 1 base, V lost 3 bases, and 7 bases had no gene match. The germline gives CDR1 SGHNT, CDR2 YYREEE (reference sequence). The CDR3 region has the DNA TGTGCCAGCAGCTCACCTGGACAGGCTTCCTACGAGCAGTACTTC. Amino acid sequence: CASSSPGQASYEQYF.

The chain combines TRBV2 with TRBJ1-2; D perhaps matches TRBD1 (6 bases). V was pared by 6 bases and J by 1 base, with 21 bases between. This CDR3 is 17 amino acids long. The germline V gene has CDR1 SNHLY and CDR2 FYNNEI. The CDR3 sequence is CASRGVLQGALNYGYTF. CDR3 nucleotides: TGTGCCAGCAGGGGGGTGTTACAGGGAGCTCTTAACTATGGCTACACCTTC.

This sequence joins TRBV28 and TRBJ1-4; D perhaps matches TRBD1 (5 bases). This CDR3 spans 15 amino acids. Per the germline V gene, CDR1 is MDHEN and CDR2 is SYDVKM. V was trimmed by 6 bases and J by 14 bases, leaving 25 bases between them. The CDR3 loop is CASSLRRGGEESLFF. In DNA form, the CDR3 reads TGTGCCAGCAGCTTAAGAAGGGGAGGGGAAGAAAGCCTGTTTTTT.

This chain joins TRBV5-1 and TRBJ1-1, with D maybe TRBD1 (5 bases). The V and J ends lost 0 bases and 4 bases respectively, with 7 bases between them. The CDR3 extends over 13 amino acids. Germline V gene lookup returns CDR1 SGHRS and CDR2 YFSETQ. As DNA, the CDR3 is TGCGCCAGCAGCTTGGGTGGGGCCACTGAAGCTTTCTTT. Translating gives CASSLGGATEAFF.

The sample holds a few counts of this clone. This chain links TRBV2 with TRBJ2-7; 10 positions match TRBD2. The CDR3 extends over 13 amino acids. The V and J ends lost 4 bases and 6 bases, in that order; junction bases with no gene match: 3. CDR1 and CDR2 (germline): SNHLY, FYNNEI. In nucleotides, the CDR3 is TGTGCCAGCAGTGTCACTAGCGGGGCCGAGCAGTACTTC. It is translated as CASSVTSGAEQYF.

V usage is TRBV25-1 and J usage is TRBJ1-1, with D unresolved. CDR3 length equals 14 residues. The V end was cut by 2 bases, the J end by 1 base, with 8 bases between. Germline V gene sequence: CDR1 MGHDK, CDR2 SYGVNS. CDR3: CASSEGWRNTEAFF. CDR3 bases: TGTGCCAGCAGTGAAGGTTGGAGGAACACTGAAGCTTTCTTT.